This TCR beta chain was documented in a study of T-cell memory formation after mild COVID-19. The ends lost 6 bases at V and 1 base at J; junction bases unmatched: 5. CDR3 length equals 15 residues. Germline V gene data show CDR1 as MNHEY and CDR2 as SVGAGI. TCRdb re-derived calls from the 5' RACE reads in MiXCR, one entry per CDR3 protein. The sample includes hundreds of thousands of distinct CDR3 sequences, 15% to 20% of them seen just once. The J gene is TRBJ2-7, the V gene TRBV6-5, with 11 bases fitting TRBD2. This sequence was found in an adult woman who had mild COVID-19 (a few samples of this study predate the infection). Cell type and time point are not known. Sequenced material: PBMCs or a T cell subset sorted from them (not recorded which). CDR3 amino acids: CASRSLAGESYEQYF. The CDR3 DNA reads TGTGCCAGCAGGTCACTAGCGGGAGAGTCCTACGAGCAGTACTTC.